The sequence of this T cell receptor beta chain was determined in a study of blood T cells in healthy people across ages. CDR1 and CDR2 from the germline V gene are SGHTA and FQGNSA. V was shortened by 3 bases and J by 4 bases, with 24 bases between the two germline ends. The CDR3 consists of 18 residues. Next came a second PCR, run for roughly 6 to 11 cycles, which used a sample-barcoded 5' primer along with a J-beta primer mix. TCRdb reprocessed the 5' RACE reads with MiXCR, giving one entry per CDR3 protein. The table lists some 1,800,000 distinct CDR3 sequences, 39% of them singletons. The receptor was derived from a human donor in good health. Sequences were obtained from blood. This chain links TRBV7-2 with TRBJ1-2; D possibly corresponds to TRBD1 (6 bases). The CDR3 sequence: CASSFLGRNLGRGYGYTF. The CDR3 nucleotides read TGTGCCAGCAGCTTCTTGGGCAGGAACCTGGGCAGGGGCTATGGCTACACCTTC.